These 26 T cell receptor beta chains share one sample of origin, sequenced in a study of T cells in narcolepsy. The protocol was immunoSEQ multiplex PCR, while the TCRdb copy is restricted to in-frame clones and leaves out a portion. The repertoire holds 20,000 to 30,000 clones, with about 80% as singletons. Sequenced sample: CD45RA- memory CD4+ T cells from PBMCs. The receptor source for this set is a human donor with narcolepsy.

The chain employs TRBV5-1 and TRBJ2-1; 14 bases fit TRBD2. The junction had 8 bases not matched to a gene; V was cut back by 4 bases and J by 11 bases. The CDR3 length is 15 residues. Germline V gene sequence: CDR1 SGHRS, CDR2 YFSETQ. The DNA for the CDR3 is TGCGCCAGCAGCCTAGGGACTAGCGGGAGCGAAAAGCAGTTCTTC. Its translation: CASSLGTSGSEKQFF.

The rearrangement links TRBV6-6 to TRBJ1-5; D is unclear. The CDR3 is 14 residues long. V was clipped by 0 bases and J by 2 bases, with 5 bases between them. Germline CDR1 and CDR2: MNHNY and SVGAGI (reference sequence). The CDR3: CASSYSSGNQPQHF. The CDR3 coding sequence is TGTGCCAGCAGTTACTCTAGTGGCAATCAGCCCCAGCATTTT.

The V call is TRBV7-2, the J call TRBJ2-5; 9 bases are shared with TRBD1. This CDR3 has 16 amino acids. Per germline, CDR1 SGHTA and CDR2 FQGNSA. Germline trimming cut 1 base from V and 4 bases from J; bases unmatched to any gene: 7. The CDR3 DNA reads as TGTGCCAGCAGCTTAGTAAGACAGGGGGGTAGAGAGACCCAGTACTTC. It specifies CASSLVRQGGRETQYF.

V and J are TRBV6-1 and TRBJ2-5, with D perhaps matching TRBD1 (6 bases). V was shortened by 3 bases and J by 4 bases, with 12 bases between the two germline ends. The length of the CDR3 is 14 residues. CDR1 and CDR2 (germline): MNHNS, SASEGT. CDR3 loop: CASSDRGLRETQYF. CDR3 bases: TGTGCCAGCAGTGACAGGGGCTTGCGAGAGACCCAGTACTTC.

This clone was detected once. The genes are TRBV7-3 and TRBJ2-1; a weak D match, TRBD1 (5 bases). The CDR3 loop spans 14 amino acids. Germline lookup yields CDR1 SGHTA and CDR2 FQGTGA. V gave up 2 bases and J gave up 6 bases, with 11 bases separating them. Here the CDR3 DNA reads TGTGCCAGCAGCTTAGGGGCCTCCCCCAATGAGCAGTTCTTC. It encodes CASSLGASPNEQFF.

The genes are TRBV15 and TRBJ1-5, with D uncertain. Trimming pared 0 bases from V and 5 bases from J, leaving 11 bases between. This CDR3 has 15 amino acids. CDR1 and CDR2 (germline): LNHNV, YYDKDF (reference sequence). The CDR3 loop reads CATSRDNILDQPQHF. The CDR3 DNA sequence: TGTGCCACCAGCAGAGATAACATCCTAGATCAGCCCCAGCATTTT. Full variable domain (missing parts from reference TRBV15 and TRBJ1-5): DAMVIQNPRYQVTQFGKPVTLSCSQTLNHNVMYWYQQKSSQAPKLLFHYYDKDFNNEADTPDNFQSRRPNTSFCFLDIRSPGLGDTAMYLCATSRDNILDQPQHFGDGTRLSIL.

The chain recombines TRBV7-2 with TRBJ1-1, with D maybe TRBD1 (5 bases). Trimming stripped 4 bases from V and 4 bases from J, with 16 bases between. The CDR3 has 15 residues. CDR1 and CDR2 from the germline V gene are SGHTA and FQGNSA. CDR3 sequence (DNA): TGTGCCAGCAGCTCCTCGTCCCGGGGGGTCACTGAAGCTTTCTTT. It codes for CASSSSSRGVTEAFF.

J is TRBJ1-2 and V is TRBV5-6; 7 bases align to TRBD1. Germline V gene sequence: CDR1 SGHDT, CDR2 YYEEEE. J lost 5 bases, V lost 1 base, and 11 bases had no gene match. The CDR3 is 16 residues long. This CDR3 is CASSLTRQGGEYGYTF. The CDR3 DNA reads TGTGCCAGCAGCTTGACCCGACAGGGCGGGGAATATGGCTACACCTTC.

This chain joins TRBV18 and TRBJ2-2; 7 nucleotides match TRBD1. Germline V gives CDR1 KGHSH, CDR2 LQKENI. There are 17 residues in the CDR3. V was pared by 5 bases and J by 0 bases, with 9 bases of the junction left unmatched. CDR3 nucleotides: TGTGCCAGCTCATCAATCCCGACAGGGTCGAACACCGGGGAGCTGTTTTTT. This codes for CASSSIPTGSNTGELFF.

The chain employs TRBV21-1 and TRBJ1-2. TRBV21-1 is marked as a pseudogene. CDR3 length equals 16 residues. CDR3 sequence (DNA): TGTGCCAGCAGCAAAGGTAGGGCGGACCCTAACTATGGCTACACCTTC. Residues: CASSKGRADPNYGYTF.

This clone was counted once. The chain couples TRBV13 to TRBJ2-1; D is unclear. V lost 2 bases, J lost 0 bases, and 8 bases lay in between. Germline CDR1 PRHDT, CDR2 FYEKMQ (reference sequence). The CDR3 is made up of 15 amino acids. As DNA, the CDR3 is TGTGCCAGCAGCTTAATTGCTGGCTCCTACAATGAGCAGTTCTTC. Its translation is CASSLIAGSYNEQFF.

The chain is built from TRBV11-1 and TRBJ1-2, with 10 bases identical to TRBD1. The junction had 3 bases not matched to a gene; V was cut back by 3 bases and J by 5 bases. This CDR3 has 14 amino acids. Germline assignment: CDR1 SGHAT and CDR2 FQDESV (reference sequence). As DNA, the CDR3 is TGTGCCAGCAGCTTGACAGGGGGCGCTTATGGCTACACCTTC. Translated: CASSLTGGAYGYTF.

The rearrangement uses TRBV18 and TRBJ1-2, with D perhaps TRBD1 (6 bases). This CDR3 contains 15 residues. The V gene lost 3 bases and the J gene lost 3 bases, with 14 bases spanning the gap. Germline CDR1 reads KGHSH; CDR2 reads LQKENI. The CDR3 nucleotides are TGTGCCAGCTCACCCCCAGACAGGTTGGACTATGGCTACACCTTC. It codes for CASSPPDRLDYGYTF.

The genes are TRBV27 and TRBJ1-1, with TRBD1 matching 8 bases. Losses at the gene ends were 1 base for V and 1 base for J; bases not matched to a gene: 5. The CDR3 runs 16 residues. Germline CDR1 reads MNHEY; CDR2 reads SMNVEV (reference sequence). The CDR3 sequence is CASSLLRGTGNTEAFF. The CDR3 DNA is TGTGCCAGCAGTTTATTGAGAGGGACAGGGAACACTGAAGCTTTCTTT.

The chain links TRBV28 to TRBJ2-2; D uncertain. V shed 4 bases and J shed 3 bases, with 12 bases lying between them. The CDR3 runs to 15 residues. Per germline, CDR1 MDHEN and CDR2 SYDVKM. The CDR3 coding sequence is TGTGCCAGCAGTTCCCTCACCCAATACACCGGGGAGCTGTTTTTT. This gives the protein CASSSLTQYTGELFF.

The genes are TRBV14 and TRBJ2-6, with D perhaps TRBD1 (6 bases). In germline, CDR1 is SGHDN, CDR2 FVKESK. This CDR3 contains 17 residues. Trimming took 1 base from V and 1 from J, leaving 11 bases between them. Here the CDR3 DNA reads TGTGCCAGCAGCCAAGTGGACAGCCCTTCTGGGGCCAACGTCCTGACTTTC. This gives the protein CASSQVDSPSGANVLTF.

V is TRBV7-9 and J is TRBJ2-1; 10 nucleotides align to TRBD2. The V segment lost 5 bases and the J segment 6 bases; nucleotides outside the gene matches: 4. Germline CDR1 reads SEHNR; CDR2 reads FQNEAQ (reference sequence). CDR3 length: 14 amino acids. CDR3 amino acids: CASSQSGRANEQFF. CDR3 nucleotides: TGTGCCAGCAGCCAGAGCGGGAGGGCCAATGAGCAGTTCTTC.

The rearrangement uses TRBV11-2 and TRBJ2-3; possibly TRBD2 for D (6 bases). CDR3 size: 16 residues. V was pared by 4 bases and J by 2 bases, with 16 bases between. Looked up from germline, CDR1 is SGHAT and CDR2 is FQNNGV. The CDR3 reads CASSYKGRPYTDTQYF. In DNA form, the CDR3 reads TGTGCCAGCAGCTACAAAGGGAGGCCCTACACAGATACGCAGTATTTT.

The chain links TRBV19 to TRBJ1-4; D unresolved. The V end lost 7 bases, the J end lost 0 bases, and 9 bases lay between the germline ends. Germline V CDR1 and CDR2: LNHDA, SQIVND (reference sequence). The CDR3 has 14 residues. CDR3 protein: CASTDRATNEKLFF. The DNA of the CDR3 is TGTGCCAGTACCGACCGAGCAACTAATGAAAAACTGTTTTTT.

The V and J genes are TRBV6-1 and TRBJ2-5; D might be TRBD1 (6 bases). The V end lost 0 bases, the J end lost 4 bases, and 9 bases lay between the germline ends. CDR1 and CDR2 (germline): MNHNS, SASEGT. The CDR3 contains 14 residues. The DNA for the CDR3 is TGTGCCAGCAGTGAAGCTGTAGGGGGAGAGACCCAGTACTTC. Its translation: CASSEAVGGETQYF.

The chain combines TRBV6-5 with TRBJ1-1, with TRBD1 as a possible D gene (6 bases). This CDR3 is built from 15 residues. V was shortened by 6 bases and J by 6 bases, with 20 bases between the two germline ends. CDR1 is MNHEY and CDR2 is SVGAGI in the germline V gene. Here the CDR3 reads CASRPPQGSVAEAFF. The CDR3 nucleotides are TGTGCCAGCAGACCCCCGCAGGGGTCGGTCGCTGAAGCTTTCTTT.

The chain couples TRBV10-2 to TRBJ1-4; TRBD1 aligns across 7 bases. The length of the CDR3 is 14 residues. V gave up 3 bases and J gave up 8 bases; unmatched junction bases: 6. CDR1 and CDR2 from the germline V gene are WSHSY and SAAADI. CDR3 bases: TGCGCCAGCAGTGAACAGGGGTATCGGGAAAAACTGTTTTTT. Translating gives CASSEQGYREKLFF.

This chain joins TRBV7-8 and TRBJ1-6; no definite D call. Germline V gene data show CDR1 as SGHVS and CDR2 as FQNEAQ. The V and J ends lost 5 bases and 2 bases respectively, with 13 bases between them. The CDR3 sequence is 16 residues long. The CDR3 sequence is CASSTPRIPYNSPLHF. The CDR3 DNA follows: TGTGCCAGCAGCACCCCAAGAATCCCCTATAATTCACCCCTCCACTTT.

The chain employs TRBV5-1 and TRBJ2-2; 7 bases are shared with TRBD1. Per the germline V gene, CDR1 is SGHRS and CDR2 is YFSETQ. J lost 2 bases, V lost 1 base, and 11 bases had no gene match. The CDR3 length is 18 residues. DNA for the CDR3: TGCGCCAGCAGCTTGCTTAGTTCGGCAGGGGGTAACACCGGGGAGCTGTTTTTT. Its protein is CASSLLSSAGGNTGELFF.

The chain links TRBV7-9 to TRBJ2-7; 10 bases fit TRBD2. Losses at the gene ends were 5 bases for V and 6 bases for J; bases not matched to a gene: 13. Per the germline V gene, CDR1 is SEHNR and CDR2 is FQNEAQ (reference sequence). This CDR3 has 16 residues. The DNA for the CDR3 is TGTGCCAGCAGCCTGAGGAGCGGGAGGGCCCTTCGCGAGCAGTACTTC. It translates to CASSLRSGRALREQYF.

CDR3 sequence reads: CSVEVDRVPDTQYF. CDR3 sequence (DNA): TGCAGCGTTGAGGTGGACAGGGTCCCAGATACGCAGTATTTT. The chain is built from TRBV29-1 and TRBJ2-3; 8 bases agree with TRBD1. The CDR3 is 14 amino acids. Germline CDR1 SQVTM, CDR2 ANQGSEA. J lost 4 bases, V lost 3 bases, and 6 bases had no gene match.